The sequence of this T cell receptor (beta chain) was determined in a study of blood T cell repertoires in COVID-19. Germline V gives CDR1 SGHAT, CDR2 FQDESV (reference sequence). This CDR3 contains 15 residues. The junction had 10 bases not matched to a gene; V was cut back by 4 bases and J by 6 bases. Clones were read by immunoSEQ multiplex PCR, and TCRdb kept only the in-frame ones, dropping some. This sample has 60,000 to 70,000 clones, with about 81% found just once. The sequence derives from an elderly man with acute or convalescent COVID-19. The source material was peripheral blood. J is TRBJ2-3 and V is TRBV11-1; 7 bases align to TRBD1. CDR3 nucleotide sequence: TGTGCCAGCAGCTCCGGGACAGCCTATTCTGATACGCAGTATTTT. This codes for CASSSGTAYSDTQYF.